This is a list of T cell receptor beta chains from one sample in a study of OX40 agonist ivuxolimab in advanced cancers. Using immunoSEQ multiplex PCR, the repertoire was profiled, and TCRdb retains in-frame clones only, with some absent. The table records 70,000 to 95,000 clones, around 85% of them present only once. The sample in question was CD4+ or CD8+ T cells sorted from blood, obtained in a trial of the OX40 agonist ivuxolimab. The receptors were sampled from an adult with an advanced solid tumor such as melanoma, head and neck, liver or kidney cancer. CDR3s include the opening cysteine and the closing phenylalanine or tryptophan.

V	length	J	CDR3
TRBV28	15	TRBJ2-7	CASRDPTGGGYEQYF
TRBV5-1	14	TRBJ2-5	CASSPSGGWETQYF
TRBV5-4	16	TRBJ1-1	CASSFGGGSMNTEAFF
TRBV7-3	15	TRBJ1-2	CASSPKGTGERGYTF
TRBV11-3	14	TRBJ2-2	CASSPDTEGGELFF
TRBV27	15	TRBJ1-5	CASSFLGQGHQPQHF
TRBV6-6	15	TRBJ2-7	CASSYSISINYEQYF
TRBV5-4	14	TRBJ1-1	CATGRGFAGTEAFF
TRBV15	12	TRBJ1-2	CATGGPYYGYTF
TRBV5-1	17	TRBJ2-7	CASSLGLRSNGAYEQYF
TRBV6-1	15	TRBJ1-1	CASGSGVWQNTEAFF
TRBV28	15	TRBJ2-2	CASSEVAGAPGELFF
TRBV5-1	14	TRBJ2-3	CASSFTGETDTQYF
TRBV5-6	12	TRBJ2-3	CASSSWQGTQYF
TRBV7-2	12	TRBJ2-5	CASSRGLETQYF
TRBV28	18	TRBJ2-7	CAISLRDEGTSFSYEQYF
TRBV14	16	TRBJ1-1	CASSQDGPGVGTEAFF
TRBV11-3	14	TRBJ2-3	CASSLLSGTDTQYF
TRBV28	12	TRBJ2-4	CASRSVANIQYF
TRBV10-3	15	TRBJ2-5	CAISESRGVGETQYF
TRBV7-9	15	TRBJ2-1	CASSLVTSETMQQFF
TRBV5-6	14	TRBJ2-7	CASSFLAGVYEQYF
TRBV7-8	16	TRBJ2-1	CASSTLTSGRVYEQFF
TRBV7-2	15	TRBJ2-4	CASSVGAGAKNIQYF
TRBV4-1	16	TRBJ2-1	CASSQDHPSGSTKQFF
TRBV7-2	15	TRBJ2-7	CASSALEREGREQYF
TRBV30	14	TRBJ1-4	CAWTTAMANEKLFF
TRBV19	14	TRBJ2-3	CASTATLGEDTQYF
TRBV7-9	14	TRBJ2-1	CASRPTQHYNEQFF
TRBV7-9	12	TRBJ1-2	CASSFYGDGYTF
TRBV27	18	TRBJ2-2	CASSPGLADTANTGELFF
TRBV7-9	12	TRBJ2-3	CASSWGTDTQYF
TRBV6-5	14	TRBJ1-5	CASSYAISNQPQHF
TRBV27	14	TRBJ2-6	CASSLWSGANVLTF
TRBV19	16	TRBJ2-3	CASSIATSGSTDTQYF
TRBV2	17	TRBJ2-1	CASKTPELGLRYNEQFF
TRBV19	16	TRBJ2-7	CASSFHGGTGVYEQYF
TRBV28	14	TRBJ1-2	CASSSHGQGSGYTF
TRBV5-1	13	TRBJ2-2	CASSPGNSGELFF
TRBV5-6	17	TRBJ2-1	CASSSTSGGSSYNEQFF
TRBV19	16	TRBJ1-5	CASKRDRGYSNQPQHF
TRBV2	15	TRBJ1-2	CASSASSEGTYGYTF
TRBV7-9	15	TRBJ1-4	CASSTTGATNEKLFF
TRBV28	17	TRBJ2-1	CASSPPRQGVSYNEQFF
TRBV7-2	16	TRBJ2-3	CASSLEVTIRTDTQYF